This record covers a single T cell receptor beta chain. The germline V gene encodes CDR1 MDHEN and CDR2 SYDVKM. The V and J ends lost 4 bases and 8 bases, in that order; junction bases with no gene match: 6. The CDR3 covers 15 residues. The record originates from a study of control samples from healthy donors and cancer patients. Clones were read by immunoSEQ multiplex PCR, and TCRdb kept only the in-frame ones, dropping some. The sample lists under 200,000 clones; 96% were seen once. This clonotype was sampled from a woman aged 25-40 years in good health. J is TRBJ2-1 and V is TRBV28, with TRBD2 matching over 12 bases. The sequenced material came from blood. In DNA, the CDR3 is TGTGCCAGCAGTTCGCCTAGCGGGGGGGTCTATGAGCAGTTCTTC. Its translation is CASSSPSGGVYEQFF.